The clone carrying this TCR beta chain came up a few times. Its specificity is unknown. It was the library that attached unique molecular identifiers to individual cDNA molecules. In the original processing: Across samples, TCR counts had a median of roughly 91,000 and ranged from roughly 23,224 to 690,600. TCRdb re-called the RACE reads through MiXCR, storing one row per CDR3 protein. The V and J calls and clone size come from TCRdb's table, not from the authors' own analysis. The sample yields some 120,000 distinct CDR3 sequences, about 9% seen once. The data originate from a study of human T cells and chemical hapten exposure. Study as a whole: Per-sample TCR yields varied mainly from small pooled library volume differences.

Study-level findings and limits: High-frequency TCRs, those above 1 in 1000, stayed the same after DPC sensitization.

Time point noted: healthy volunteer bleed at 2 weeks. Unfractionated whole blood yielded total RNA. The specimen was whole blood. The TCR originated in a male donor in good health. Some clones in this sample may be carry-over from other donors' samples.

CDR3 sequence reads: CSVVLLMNTEAFF. The CDR3 nucleotides are TGCAGCGTTGTATTGCTCATGAACACTGAAGCTTTCTTT. This chain connects TRBV29-1 to TRBJ1-1, with D unresolved. This CDR3 spans 13 amino acids. Trimming took off 4 bases at V and 0 bases at J, with 9 bases between the two ends. Germline V gene data show CDR1 as SQVTM and CDR2 as ANQGSEA.